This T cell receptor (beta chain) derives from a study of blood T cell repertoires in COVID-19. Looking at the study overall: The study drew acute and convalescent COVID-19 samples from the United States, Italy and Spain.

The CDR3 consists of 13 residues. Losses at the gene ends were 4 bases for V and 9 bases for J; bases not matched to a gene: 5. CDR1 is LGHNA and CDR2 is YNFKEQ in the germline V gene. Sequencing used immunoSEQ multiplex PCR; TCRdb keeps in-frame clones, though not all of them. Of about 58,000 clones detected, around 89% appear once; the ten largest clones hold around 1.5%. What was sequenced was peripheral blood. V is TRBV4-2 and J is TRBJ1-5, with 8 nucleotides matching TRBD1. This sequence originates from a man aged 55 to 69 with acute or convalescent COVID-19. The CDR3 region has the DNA TGTGCCAGCAGCCCAGACAGGGGACGGCCCCAGCATTTT. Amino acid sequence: CASSPDRGRPQHF.